This passage covers 25 T cell receptor beta chains from one sample sequenced in a study of T cells after yellow fever vaccination. MiXCR, applied by TCRdb to the 5' RACE reads, yields one record per CDR3 protein. The table lists under 200,000 distinct CDR3 sequences, 9.5% to 11% of them singletons. Sequences were derived from CD8+ T cells sorted from PBMCs, sampled 15 days after the yellow fever booster vaccination. Every receptor here comes from a man aged 18 to 29 who received the YFV17D yellow fever vaccine.

Only a few counts were recorded for this clonotype. This rearrangement joins TRBV5-1 to TRBJ2-3; TRBD1 or TRBD2 may be the D gene (6 bases each). With 1 base removed from V and 2 bases from J, the gap between germline ends came to 14 bases. CDR3 size: 16 residues. Germline V gene data show CDR1 as SGHRS and CDR2 as YFSETQ. This CDR3 is CASSLQRGRLTDTQYF. CDR3 DNA: TGCGCCAGCAGCTTGCAACGGGGGCGACTCACAGATACGCAGTATTTT.

This clonotype has only a few counts. V usage is TRBV27 and J usage is TRBJ2-1; a possible D gene is TRBD2 (5 bases). Looked up from germline, CDR1 is MNHEY and CDR2 is SMNVEV (reference sequence). With 4 bases removed from V and 13 bases from J, the gap between germline ends came to 14 bases. The CDR3 has 12 amino acids. Here the CDR3 DNA reads TGTGCCAGCAGTTACCGGAAGGAGGATCAGTTCTTC. Translating it yields CASSYRKEDQFF.

This clonotype was seen a handful of times. The gene calls are TRBV4-2 and TRBJ2-1; TRBD1 or TRBD2 may be the D gene (5 bases each). Trimming took off 4 bases at V and 6 bases at J, with 10 bases between the two ends. CDR3 length: 13 amino acids. Germline CDR1 and CDR2: LGHNA and YNFKEQ. The CDR3 DNA reads TGTGCCAGCAGCCCCGAGGGGCCCAATGAGCAGTTCTTC. It encodes CASSPEGPNEQFF.

This chain links TRBV6-5 with TRBJ1-5; D remains ambiguous. Trimming took 2 bases from V and 7 from J, leaving 9 bases between them. CDR1 is MNHEY and CDR2 is SVGAGI in the germline V gene. The CDR3 length is 13 residues. The CDR3 sequence is CASSYGVRQPQHF. The DNA of the CDR3 is TGTGCCAGCAGTTACGGGGTTCGGCAGCCCCAGCATTTT.

This sequence joins TRBV7-9 and TRBJ1-2; D call uncertain. Trimming pared 0 bases from V and 4 bases from J, leaving 9 bases between. CDR1 SEHNR and CDR2 FQNEAQ come from the germline V gene (reference sequence). The CDR3 sequence is 14 residues long. The CDR3 sequence is CASSLARAVYGYTF. Written as DNA, the CDR3 is TGTGCCAGCAGCTTAGCGAGGGCTGTCTATGGCTACACCTTC. Looking up the rest from reference TRBV7-9 and TRBJ1-2 gives the full variable domain: DTGVSQNPRHKITKRGQNVTFRCDPISEHNRLYWYRQTLGQGPEFLTYFQNEAQLEKSRLLSDRFSAERPKGSFSTLEIQRTEQGDSAMYLCASSLARAVYGYTFGSGTRLTVV.

This sequence joins TRBV6-5 and TRBJ2-6; 7 bases align to TRBD1. V lost 5 bases and J lost 0; bases outside the gene matches: 7. Germline CDR1 reads MNHEY; CDR2 reads SVGAGI. The CDR3 consists of 17 residues. CDR3: CASSTRDSFSGANVLTF. CDR3 bases: TGTGCCAGCAGTACACGGGACAGCTTCTCTGGGGCCAACGTCCTGACTTTC.

This chain joins TRBV9 and TRBJ2-1; 12 bases line up with TRBD2. The CDR3 runs to 16 residues. Germline CDR1 SGDLS, CDR2 YYNGEE. V shed 4 bases and J 4 bases; nucleotides not matched to a gene: 6. The CDR3 sequence: CASSYLAGGRYNEQFF. CDR3 nucleotides: TGTGCCAGCAGCTATCTAGCGGGGGGGAGGTACAATGAGCAGTTCTTC.

This clonotype was seen at least ten times. The chain employs TRBV4-3 and TRBJ2-1, with TRBD1 as a possible D gene (7 bases). This CDR3 is built from 14 residues. Germline V gives CDR1 LGHNA, CDR2 YSLEER. V was trimmed by 4 bases and J by 9 bases, leaving 16 bases between them. The DNA for the CDR3 is TGCGCCAGCAGCCCCTACTCAGGGGGAGGTGAGCAGTTCTTC. This translates into CASSPYSGGGEQFF.

The chain is built from TRBV4-3 and TRBJ1-2; perhaps TRBD1 as D (5 bases). CDR1 is LGHNA and CDR2 is YSLEER in the germline V gene. The V end was cut by 2 bases, the J end by 8 bases, with 12 bases between. The CDR3 loop spans 13 amino acids. The CDR3 DNA follows: TGCGCCAGCAGCCAAAAGGGGCGTAGGGGCTACACCTTC. Translation gives CASSQKGRRGYTF.

J is TRBJ1-2 and V is TRBV6-2 or TRBV6-3, with TRBD1 matching over 7 bases. Germline V gene data show CDR1 as MNHEY and CDR2 as SVGEGT. V was pared by 0 bases and J by 6 bases, with 16 bases of the junction left unmatched. CDR3 length equals 18 residues. This chain's CDR3 is CASSYSPERFDRDHGYTF. CDR3 nucleotides: TGTGCCAGCAGTTACTCCCCCGAACGGTTCGACAGGGACCATGGCTACACCTTC.

This clonotype was observed many times. This chain uses TRBV20-1 with TRBJ2-2; 7 nucleotides align to TRBD1. Per the germline V gene, CDR1 is DFQATT and CDR2 is SNEGSKA (reference sequence). There are 15 residues in the CDR3. Trimming at V came to 0 bases and at J to 3 bases, leaving 4 bases not matched to a gene. The CDR3 DNA follows: TGCAGTGCTAGAGATGGTGGACAGGACACCGGGGAGCTGTTTTTT. It specifies CSARDGGQDTGELFF.

This clonotype was observed a handful of times. The chain recombines TRBV5-6 with TRBJ2-3, with TRBD2 as a possible D gene (5 bases). This CDR3 has 15 amino acids. The germline gives CDR1 SGHDT, CDR2 YYEEEE. Trimming removed 4 bases at V and 0 bases at J, with 12 bases between. CDR3 protein: CASSGSGDSTDTQYF. DNA of the CDR3: TGTGCCAGCAGCGGGAGTGGGGATAGCACAGATACGCAGTATTTT.

This clonotype appeared many times. This chain uses TRBV4-1 with TRBJ1-5; no reliable D call. From germline, CDR1 is MGHRA and CDR2 YSYEKL. The CDR3 consists of 15 residues. V lost 0 bases and J lost 3, with 9 bases in between. In DNA, the CDR3 is TGCGCCAGCAGCCAAGATAGGGCTTCCAATCAGCCCCAGCATTTT. This codes for CASSQDRASNQPQHF.

This clonotype has a count of ten or more. V usage is TRBV7-3 and J usage is TRBJ2-2, with D perhaps matching TRBD2 (7 bases). Trimming took 8 bases from V and 3 from J, leaving 10 bases between them. Germline CDR1 SGHTA, CDR2 FQGTGA. This CDR3 is 13 amino acids long. Written as DNA, the CDR3 is TGTGCCAGCGGCGGGGGCGACACCGGGGAGCTGTTTTTT. Translated: CASGGGDTGELFF.

The chain carries TRBV4-1 and TRBJ1-3, with TRBD1 as a possible D gene (5 bases). The germline CDR1 and CDR2 sequences are MGHRA and YSYEKL. Trimming left V 4 bases short and J 0 bases short, with 16 bases between. The CDR3 covers 17 residues. CDR3 in DNA: TGCGCCAGCAGCCCGTACGGGGCGACTTACTCTGGAAACACCATATATTTT. Translation: CASSPYGATYSGNTIYF.

V gene TRBV11-2 combines with J gene TRBJ2-4, with 9 bases aligning to TRBD1. CDR3 length: 14 amino acids. Germline CDR1 and CDR2: SGHAT and FQNNGV. J lost 4 bases, V lost 4 bases, and 2 bases had no gene match. CDR3 residues: CASSSTGGKNIQYF. DNA for the CDR3: TGTGCCAGCAGCTCGACAGGGGGGAAAAACATTCAGTACTTC.

V usage is TRBV27 and J usage is TRBJ2-2; a possible D gene is TRBD1 (6 bases). The CDR3 totals 15 residues. In germline, CDR1 is MNHEY, CDR2 SMNVEV (reference sequence). Trimming removed 0 bases from V and 1 base from J, with 6 bases in between. In DNA, the CDR3 is TGTGCCAGCAGTTTATCCAGGGGGAACACCGGGGAGCTGTTTTTT. This gives the protein CASSLSRGNTGELFF.

The chain uses TRBV7-9 and TRBJ2-2; possibly TRBD2 for D (6 bases). Trimming removed 5 bases from V and 5 bases from J, with 18 bases in between. Germline loops: CDR1 SEHNR, CDR2 FQNEAQ (reference sequence). This CDR3 is built from 16 residues. CDR3 in amino acids: CASSTGAGLVTGELFF. For the CDR3, the DNA is TGTGCCAGCAGCACCGGGGCGGGACTGGTTACCGGGGAGCTGTTTTTT.

This clonotype was detected a few times. The chain joins TRBV27 to TRBJ1-4; D not certain. V lost 5 bases and J lost 0, with 10 bases in between. The germline gives CDR1 MNHEY, CDR2 SMNVEV (reference sequence). The CDR3 covers 15 residues. For the CDR3, the DNA is TGTGCCAGCAGTCCCACAGAGGCAACTAATGAAAAACTGTTTTTT. Residues: CASSPTEATNEKLFF.

This clonotype was detected only a few times. The rearrangement links TRBV10-3 to TRBJ2-5; D call uncertain. Deletions cut 3 bases from V and 5 bases from J, with 13 bases between. This CDR3 is 14 amino acids long. Germline V gives CDR1 ENHRY, CDR2 SYGVKD. CDR3 sequence: CAISDRSHRETQYF. CDR3 nucleotides: TGTGCCATCAGTGATCGGAGCCATCGGGAGACCCAGTACTTC.

This clonotype has just a few counts. This chain uses TRBV6-5 with TRBJ1-6; no reliable D call. Germline CDR1 reads MNHEY; CDR2 reads SVGAGI. V lost 0 bases and J lost 8, with 5 bases in between. The CDR3 has 13 amino acids. As DNA, the CDR3 is TGTGCCAGCAGTTACTCTGGTGATTCACCCCTCCACTTT. It yields the protein CASSYSGDSPLHF.

A few counts support this clonotype. V usage is TRBV7-9 and J usage is TRBJ1-6, with TRBD1 as a possible D gene (5 bases). The V end was cut by 5 bases, the J end by 8 bases, with 13 bases between. Per germline, CDR1 SEHNR and CDR2 FQNEAQ (reference sequence). The CDR3 is 14 residues long. CDR3 in amino acids: CASSEPGWDSPLHF. The CDR3 nucleotides read TGTGCCAGCAGCGAACCAGGGTGGGATTCACCCCTCCACTTT.

This clonotype was seen more than once but under ten times. The genes are TRBV7-6 and TRBJ2-4; D perhaps matches TRBD1 (5 bases). Germline CDR1 reads SGHVS; CDR2 reads FNYEAQ. The CDR3 length is 14 residues. The V end lost 0 bases, the J end lost 8 bases, and 11 bases lay between the germline ends. The CDR3 DNA sequence: TGTGCCAGCAGCTTAGCGCTGGGGCCCGACATTCAGTACTTC. Protein product: CASSLALGPDIQYF.

This clonotype was recorded at least ten times. The chain joins TRBV7-2 to TRBJ2-7, with D possibly matching TRBD2 (6 bases). Trimming shortened V by 2 bases and J by 1 base, and 24 bases separated the two germline ends. Germline values: CDR1 SGHTA, CDR2 FQGNSA. The CDR3 extends over 19 amino acids. CDR3 coding DNA: TGTGCCAGCAGCTTACCGGGACTTCAGGCGGAAACAGAGTCCTACGAGCAGTACTTC. Translated, it gives CASSLPGLQAETESYEQYF.

The chain links TRBV6-2 or TRBV6-3 to TRBJ1-1; possible D gene TRBD1, 6 bases. The CDR3 length is 14 residues. V lost 6 bases and J 0 bases, leaving 11 bases between the germline ends. The germline V gene has CDR1 MNHEY and CDR2 SVGEGT. The CDR3 protein is CASSGDRLNTEAFF. The CDR3 DNA sequence: TGTGCCAGCAGCGGAGACAGGTTGAACACTGAAGCTTTCTTT.